The 10 T cell receptor beta chains below all came from one sample that was sequenced in a study of blood T cell repertoires in COVID-19. Sequenced by immunoSEQ multiplex PCR; TCRdb stores in-frame clones only, minus some. The table lists 57,000 or so clones, about 76% of them singletons. Specimen: peripheral blood. These receptor sequences come from a man aged 50 or older with active or convalescent COVID-19.

CDR3 amino acids: CASSTPGTGFYEQYF. The CDR3 DNA follows: TGTGCCAGTAGTACCCCCGGGACAGGGTTTTACGAGCAGTACTTC. The V and J genes are TRBV19 and TRBJ2-7; 9 nucleotides align to TRBD1. CDR3 length: 15 residues. The germline V gene has CDR1 LNHDA and CDR2 SQIVND (reference sequence). V was pared by 4 bases and J by 4 bases, with 8 bases of the junction left unmatched.

This clone has only one observation. V is TRBV30 and J is TRBJ2-3, with 8 bases aligning to TRBD1. The germline CDR1 and CDR2 sequences are GTSNPN and SVGIG (reference sequence). The CDR3 loop spans 18 amino acids. The V gene end was trimmed by 4 bases and the J gene end by 10 bases; junction bases not matched to a gene: 25. The CDR3 DNA sequence: TGTGCCTGGATACCGGGACAGGACATTCGGGGGACCCTAGGGGCGCAGTATTTT. It translates to CAWIPGQDIRGTLGAQYF.

J is TRBJ2-3 and V is TRBV3-1 (or the pseudogene TRBV3-2); 10 nucleotides align to TRBD2. Germline CDR1 reads LGHDT; CDR2 reads YNNKEL (reference sequence). The junction had 3 bases not matched to a gene; V was cut back by 0 bases and J by 6 bases. The CDR3 extends over 15 amino acids. CDR3 DNA sequence: TGTGCCAGCAGCCAAGAAAGCGGGAGGGCGGATACGCAGTATTTT. Its translation: CASSQESGRADTQYF.

The J gene is TRBJ2-3, the V gene TRBV18; 11 bases fit TRBD1. From germline, CDR1 is KGHSH and CDR2 LQKENI. The trim removed 6 bases at V and 6 bases at J, leaving 5 bases unmatched. There are 14 residues in the CDR3. The CDR3 DNA is TGTGCCAGCTCGCCGGACAGGGGGCTGGATACGCAGTATTTT. Translated: CASSPDRGLDTQYF. Based on the CDR3 plus reference TRBV18 and TRBJ2-3, the full variable domain is NAGVMQNPRHLVRRRGQEARLRCSPMKGHSHVYWYRQLPEEGLKFMVYLQKENIIDESGMPKERFSAEFPKEGPSILRIQQVVRGDSAAYFCASSPDRGLDTQYFGPGTRLTVL.

The sample holds a few counts of this clone. V and J are TRBV12-3 or TRBV12-4 and TRBJ1-1; D not certain. The CDR3 is 12 residues long. Trimming cost V 1 base and J 8 bases, with 8 bases left between them. CDR3 sequence reads: CASSLGRPEAFF. CDR3 DNA: TGTGCCAGCAGTTTAGGGAGGCCCGAAGCTTTCTTT.

This clone was recorded once. The chain is built from TRBV29-1 and TRBJ2-7; D may be TRBD1 (6 bases). V gave up 2 bases and J gave up 8 bases, with 7 bases separating them. The length of the CDR3 is 10 residues. Germline assignment: CDR1 SQVTM and CDR2 ANQGSEA. This CDR3 is CSVEQGKQYF. The CDR3 DNA reads TGCAGCGTTGAACAGGGGAAGCAGTACTTC.

V is TRBV7-2 and J is TRBJ1-1, with TRBD1 identical over 9 bases. Per germline, CDR1 SGHTA and CDR2 FQGNSA. The CDR3 sequence is 16 residues long. V lost 5 bases to trimming and J lost 4 bases; unmatched junction nucleotides: 11. CDR3 in DNA: TGTGCCAGCAGCCCACAACCGGGACAGGGAATCACTGAAGCTTTCTTT. It yields the protein CASSPQPGQGITEAFF.

The V and J genes are TRBV12-5 and TRBJ2-5, with D possibly matching TRBD1 (7 bases). Trimming cost V 4 bases and J 2 bases, with 14 bases left between them. This CDR3 has 15 residues. Germline loops: CDR1 LGHNT, CDR2 FRNRAP. The chain's CDR3 is CASGWGDSRQETQYF. The CDR3 nucleotides read TGTGCTAGTGGTTGGGGGGACAGCAGACAAGAGACCCAGTACTTC.

The genes are TRBV29-1 and TRBJ2-7; 7 bases are shared with TRBD1. The CDR3 length is 14 residues. Germline trimming cut 6 bases from V and 0 bases from J; bases unmatched to any gene: 8. CDR1 is SQVTM and CDR2 is ANQGSEA in the germline V gene. CDR3 sequence reads: CSVESDRNSYEQYF. The DNA of the CDR3 is TGCAGCGTGGAATCGGACAGGAACTCCTACGAGCAGTACTTC.

This clone was picked up one time. The V gene is TRBV5-1, the J gene TRBJ2-7; 12 bases line up with TRBD2. This CDR3 has 15 residues. The V gene's germline CDR1 is SGHRS and CDR2 YFSETQ. Losses at the gene ends were 0 bases for V and 7 bases for J; bases not matched to a gene: 5. The CDR3: CASSLEGGLAGEQYF. Written as DNA, the CDR3 is TGCGCCAGCAGCTTGGAGGGCGGACTAGCGGGGGAGCAGTACTTC.